A selection of T cell receptor beta chains follows, all from one sample in a study of shared clonotypes between healthy human individuals. Sequencing used immunoSEQ multiplex PCR; TCRdb keeps in-frame clones, though not all of them. The sample lists roughly 300,000 clones; around nine tenths were seen once. Sequencing was carried out using memory CD8+ T cells sorted from blood. These receptors all come from a man younger than 30 in good health. Each CDR3 is given with its conserved first and last residue. Each record gives: D gene, V gene, clone size, CDR3 length, J gene, CDR3 protein, CDR3 DNA. The D gene is left open where the match is weak. A clone size is listed for some rows: how often the clone was seen (once, few, many), or a class if it is expanded.

D gene: TRBD1
V gene: TRBV27
clone size: many
CDR3 length: 15
J gene: TRBJ1-2
CDR3 protein: CASSLDRTGGNGYTF
CDR3 DNA: TGTGCCAGCAGTTTAGACAGGACAGGGGGCAATGGCTACACCTTC

D gene: .
V gene: TRBV10-2
clone size: .
CDR3 length: 11
J gene: TRBJ2-7
CDR3 protein: CASTDSYEQYF
CDR3 DNA: TGCGCCAGCACGGACTCCTACGAGCAGTACTTC

D gene: .
V gene: TRBV5-1
clone size: once
CDR3 length: 12
J gene: TRBJ1-1
CDR3 protein: CASSLANTEAFF
CDR3 DNA: TGCGCCAGCAGCTTGGCGAACACTGAAGCTTTCTTT

D gene: .
V gene: TRBV7-9
clone size: .
CDR3 length: 15
J gene: TRBJ2-3
CDR3 protein: CASSLGGDPTDTQYF
CDR3 DNA: TGTGCCAGCAGCTTAGGAGGGGATCCCACAGATACGCAGTATTTT

D gene: .
V gene: TRBV7-7
clone size: .
CDR3 length: 13
J gene: TRBJ2-2
CDR3 protein: CASSLIGAGELFF
CDR3 DNA: TGTGCTAGCAGCTTAATAGGGGCCGGGGAGCTGTTTTTT

D gene: TRBD2
V gene: TRBV7-6
clone size: many
CDR3 length: 15
J gene: TRBJ2-1
CDR3 protein: CASSLVAGSYNEQFF
CDR3 DNA: TGTGCCAGCAGCTTAGTAGCGGGGTCCTACAATGAGCAGTTCTTC

D gene: TRBD1
V gene: TRBV19
clone size: .
CDR3 length: 14
J gene: TRBJ2-7
CDR3 protein: CASRPGQSLYEQYF
CDR3 DNA: TGTGCCAGTAGACCGGGACAGTCCCTCTACGAGCAGTACTTC

D gene: TRBD2
V gene: TRBV2
clone size: .
CDR3 length: 16
J gene: TRBJ2-1
CDR3 protein: CASSLAEGSSYNEQFF
CDR3 DNA: TGTGCCAGCAGTCTAGCGGAGGGGAGCTCCTACAATGAGCAGTTCTTC

D gene: .
V gene: TRBV5-1
clone size: .
CDR3 length: 17
J gene: TRBJ2-3
CDR3 protein: CASSPVIRGGHTDTQYF
CDR3 DNA: TGCGCCAGCAGCCCGGTGATAAGGGGGGGACACACAGATACGCAGTATTTT

D gene: .
V gene: TRBV9
clone size: once
CDR3 length: 15
J gene: TRBJ2-7
CDR3 protein: CASSVEGDGSYEQYF
CDR3 DNA: TGTGCCAGCAGCGTAGAAGGCGACGGCTCCTACGAGCAGTACTTC

D gene: TRBD1
V gene: TRBV28
clone size: .
CDR3 length: 16
J gene: TRBJ1-1
CDR3 protein: CASSLLTGDPNTEAFF
CDR3 DNA: TGTGCCAGCAGTTTACTGACAGGGGATCCGAACACTGAAGCTTTCTTT

D gene: TRBD1
V gene: TRBV10-2
clone size: once
CDR3 length: 12
J gene: TRBJ2-7
CDR3 protein: CATTGVTYEQYF
CDR3 DNA: TGCGCCACGACAGGGGTTACCTACGAGCAGTACTTC

D gene: .
V gene: TRBV6-1
clone size: .
CDR3 length: 13
J gene: TRBJ1-5
CDR3 protein: CASNPSSNQPQHF
CDR3 DNA: TGTGCCAGCAATCCATCTAGCAATCAGCCCCAGCATTTT

D gene: TRBD2
V gene: TRBV11-2
clone size: .
CDR3 length: 19
J gene: TRBJ2-1
CDR3 protein: CASSLVGSGTYPRYNEQFF
CDR3 DNA: TGTGCCAGCAGCTTAGTGGGTAGCGGGACATACCCCCGTTACAATGAGCAGTTCTTC

D gene: .
V gene: TRBV6-1
clone size: .
CDR3 length: 13
J gene: TRBJ2-7
CDR3 protein: CASSEGLSYEQYF
CDR3 DNA: TGTGCCAGCAGTGAGGGTCTCTCCTACGAGCAGTACTTC

D gene: .
V gene: TRBV29-1
clone size: .
CDR3 length: 13
J gene: TRBJ2-7
CDR3 protein: CSVEFGSSYEQYF
CDR3 DNA: TGCAGCGTTGAATTCGGGTCCTCCTACGAGCAGTACTTC

D gene: .
V gene: TRBV6-4
clone size: .
CDR3 length: 16
J gene: TRBJ2-1
CDR3 protein: CASSDERTISYNEQFF
CDR3 DNA: TGTGCCAGCAGTGACGAAAGGACTATCTCCTACAATGAGCAGTTCTTC

D gene: .
V gene: TRBV14
clone size: .
CDR3 length: 15
J gene: TRBJ1-1
CDR3 protein: CASRQWGTVNTEAFF
CDR3 DNA: TGTGCCAGCAGGCAATGGGGCACGGTGAACACTGAAGCTTTCTTT

D gene: .
V gene: TRBV13
clone size: .
CDR3 length: 13
J gene: TRBJ2-1
CDR3 protein: CASSPSTSNEQFF
CDR3 DNA: TGTGCCAGCAGCCCATCGACATCCAATGAGCAGTTCTTC

D gene: TRBD2
V gene: TRBV30
clone size: .
CDR3 length: 19
J gene: TRBJ2-3
CDR3 protein: CAWSVRSVMSGGSTDTQYF
CDR3 DNA: TGTGCCTGGAGTGTAAGGAGTGTCATGAGCGGGGGGAGCACAGATACGCAGTATTTT

D gene: TRBD1
V gene: TRBV6-1
clone size: .
CDR3 length: 14
J gene: TRBJ1-6
CDR3 protein: CASSDRQGYSPLHF
CDR3 DNA: TGTGCCAGCAGCGATAGACAGGGGTATTCACCCCTCCACTTT

D gene: TRBD1
V gene: TRBV25-1
clone size: .
CDR3 length: 15
J gene: TRBJ1-2
CDR3 protein: CASSETTGKNYGYTF
CDR3 DNA: TGTGCCAGCAGTGAAACGACAGGGAAAAATTATGGCTACACCTTC

D gene: TRBD1
V gene: TRBV30
clone size: .
CDR3 length: 12
J gene: TRBJ1-2
CDR3 protein: CAWDRGWYGYTF
CDR3 DNA: TGTGCCTGGGACAGGGGCTGGTATGGCTACACCTTC

D gene: .
V gene: TRBV2
clone size: .
CDR3 length: 13
J gene: TRBJ2-1
CDR3 protein: CASSDLGRNEQFF
CDR3 DNA: TGTGCCAGCAGTGATTTGGGGAGGAATGAGCAGTTCTTC

D gene: .
V gene: TRBV10-3
clone size: .
CDR3 length: 15
J gene: TRBJ2-3
CDR3 protein: CAISPRTASTDTQYF
CDR3 DNA: TGTGCCATCAGTCCACGGACTGCTAGCACAGATACGCAGTATTTT

D gene: TRBD2
V gene: TRBV30
clone size: .
CDR3 length: 13
J gene: TRBJ2-7
CDR3 protein: CAWSVLAGYEQYF
CDR3 DNA: TGTGCCTGGAGTGTACTAGCGGGGTACGAGCAGTACTTC

D gene: .
V gene: TRBV27
clone size: .
CDR3 length: 13
J gene: TRBJ2-7
CDR3 protein: CASSFAGPNEQYF
CDR3 DNA: TGTGCCAGCAGTTTTGCAGGGCCTAACGAGCAGTACTTC

D gene: .
V gene: TRBV5-6
clone size: .
CDR3 length: 13
J gene: TRBJ1-5
CDR3 protein: CASNPDSHQPQHF
CDR3 DNA: TGTGCCAGCAACCCCGACAGCCATCAGCCCCAGCATTTT

D gene: TRBD2
V gene: TRBV7-9
clone size: .
CDR3 length: 15
J gene: TRBJ2-7
CDR3 protein: CASSPGWGGSYEQYF
CDR3 DNA: TGTGCCAGCAGCCCCGGATGGGGGGGGTCCTACGAGCAGTACTTC

D gene: .
V gene: TRBV5-8
clone size: .
CDR3 length: 14
J gene: TRBJ1-5
CDR3 protein: CASSLGKVPQPQHF
CDR3 DNA: TGTGCCAGCAGCTTGGGTAAGGTTCCCCAGCCCCAGCATTTT

D gene: .
V gene: TRBV19
clone size: once
CDR3 length: 12
J gene: TRBJ2-1
CDR3 protein: CASSLGNNEQFF
CDR3 DNA: TGTGCCAGTAGTCTGGGTAACAATGAGCAGTTCTTC

D gene: .
V gene: TRBV27
clone size: .
CDR3 length: 17
J gene: TRBJ2-6
CDR3 protein: CASSLEPYSTGANVLTF
CDR3 DNA: TGTGCCAGCAGTTTAGAGCCATACAGTACGGGGGCCAACGTCCTGACTTTC

D gene: .
V gene: TRBV4-1
clone size: .
CDR3 length: 16
J gene: TRBJ1-2
CDR3 protein: CASSQDPGRDNYGYTF
CDR3 DNA: TGCGCCAGCAGCCAAGACCCCGGCCGGGACAACTATGGCTACACCTTC

D gene: .
V gene: TRBV2
clone size: many
CDR3 length: 13
J gene: TRBJ2-7
CDR3 protein: CASGASDSYEQYF
CDR3 DNA: TGTGCCAGCGGAGCGTCGGATTCCTACGAGCAGTACTTC

D gene: .
V gene: TRBV4-3
clone size: .
CDR3 length: 12
J gene: TRBJ2-1
CDR3 protein: CASSQGGNEQFF
CDR3 DNA: TGCGCCAGCAGCCAAGGAGGGAATGAGCAGTTCTTC

D gene: .
V gene: TRBV5-1
clone size: .
CDR3 length: 17
J gene: TRBJ1-2
CDR3 protein: CASSLDRPIYRERGYTF
CDR3 DNA: TGCGCCAGCAGCTTGGATCGCCCTATATATAGAGAGAGGGGCTACACCTTC

D gene: .
V gene: TRBV29-1
clone size: .
CDR3 length: 13
J gene: TRBJ2-7
CDR3 protein: CSGKGWDSYEQYF
CDR3 DNA: TGCAGCGGGAAGGGTTGGGACTCCTACGAGCAGTACTTC

D gene: .
V gene: TRBV30
clone size: .
CDR3 length: 13
J gene: TRBJ1-3
CDR3 protein: CAWTASSGNTIYF
CDR3 DNA: TGTGCCTGGACGGCTAGCTCTGGAAACACCATATATTTT

D gene: TRBD1
V gene: TRBV6-5
clone size: .
CDR3 length: 14
J gene: TRBJ2-7
CDR3 protein: CASSTWDSSYEQYF
CDR3 DNA: TGTGCCAGCAGTACCTGGGACAGCTCCTACGAGCAGTACTTC

D gene: .
V gene: TRBV11-2
clone size: .
CDR3 length: 15
J gene: TRBJ1-1
CDR3 protein: CASSYEFSANTEAFF
CDR3 DNA: TGTGCCAGCAGCTACGAATTCTCCGCGAACACTGAAGCTTTCTTT

D gene: TRBD1
V gene: TRBV7-9
clone size: .
CDR3 length: 16
J gene: TRBJ1-2
CDR3 protein: CASSLAGLTGDYGYTF
CDR3 DNA: TGTGCCAGCAGCTTAGCGGGCCTTACAGGGGACTATGGCTACACCTTC

D gene: TRBD2
V gene: TRBV19
clone size: .
CDR3 length: 14
J gene: TRBJ2-7
CDR3 protein: CASSIGGETYEQYF
CDR3 DNA: TGTGCCAGTAGTATTGGGGGGGAGACCTACGAGCAGTACTTC

D gene: .
V gene: TRBV15
clone size: .
CDR3 length: 14
J gene: TRBJ1-2
CDR3 protein: CATSDRDVYYGYTF
CDR3 DNA: TGTGCCACCAGCGACCGGGACGTATACTATGGCTACACCTTC

D gene: .
V gene: TRBV27
clone size: .
CDR3 length: 16
J gene: TRBJ2-1
CDR3 protein: CASSFGSGGTYNEQFF
CDR3 DNA: TGTGCCAGCAGTTTCGGGTCAGGAGGGACCTACAATGAGCAGTTCTTC

D gene: TRBD2
V gene: TRBV27
clone size: .
CDR3 length: 17
J gene: TRBJ2-2
CDR3 protein: CASSLYLAGGRTGELFF
CDR3 DNA: TGTGCCAGCAGTTTATATCTAGCGGGAGGAAGAACCGGGGAGCTGTTTTTT

D gene: .
V gene: TRBV4-1
clone size: .
CDR3 length: 15
J gene: TRBJ1-4
CDR3 protein: CASSQDRATNEKLFF
CDR3 DNA: TGCGCCAGCAGCCAAGACCGGGCAACTAATGAAAAACTGTTTTTT

D gene: TRBD2
V gene: TRBV6-5
clone size: .
CDR3 length: 16
J gene: TRBJ2-7
CDR3 protein: CASSYQGGLALNEQYF
CDR3 DNA: TGTGCCAGCAGTTACCAGGGAGGACTAGCCCTAAACGAGCAGTACTTC

D gene: TRBD1
V gene: TRBV19
clone size: .
CDR3 length: 14
J gene: TRBJ1-6
CDR3 protein: CASTRDRGRSPLHF
CDR3 DNA: TGTGCCAGTACCCGGGACAGGGGACGTTCACCCCTCCACTTT

D gene: .
V gene: TRBV21-1
clone size: .
CDR3 length: 17
J gene: TRBJ2-7
CDR3 protein: CASSQSGDSLRTNEQYF
CDR3 DNA: TGTGCCAGCAGCCAAAGTGGAGACAGTTTGCGGACTAACGAGCAGTACTTC

D gene: .
V gene: TRBV27
clone size: .
CDR3 length: 15
J gene: TRBJ1-1
CDR3 protein: CASSYSGPLNTEAFF
CDR3 DNA: TGTGCCAGCAGTTATTCGGGGCCTTTGAACACTGAAGCTTTCTTT

D gene: .
V gene: TRBV7-2
clone size: once
CDR3 length: 16
J gene: TRBJ1-1
CDR3 protein: CASSLDREGLNTEAFF
CDR3 DNA: TGTGCCAGCAGCTTAGATCGGGAGGGTTTGAACACTGAAGCTTTCTTT